This T cell receptor beta chain was sequenced for a study of liver allograft versus peripheral blood T cells. Study background: The authors compared T cell receptor repertoires in transplanted livers with recipients' peripheral blood repertoires.

Study-level points and caveats: As reported, T cell receptor repertoires inside liver allografts differed from those present in peripheral blood.

Germline lookup yields CDR1 DFQATT and CDR2 SNEGSKA (reference sequence). The CDR3 runs to 13 residues. Trimming took 4 bases from V and 6 from J; bases not matched to a gene: 9. This clonotype is medium-sized by share. Its target is not known. TCRdb re-called the reads through MiXCR, storing one row per CDR3 protein. The sample has 550 or so distinct CDR3 sequences; approximately 12% are singletons. The chain links TRBV20-1 to TRBJ2-7; 7 bases fit TRBD1. The clonotype comes from a human patient who had a liver transplant. Some T cells may be the graft donor's. CDR3 loop: CSAMVTGLREQYF. The DNA of the CDR3 is TGCAGTGCTATGGTGACAGGGCTCCGCGAGCAGTACTTC.